This T cell receptor beta chain is from a study of shared clonotypes between healthy human individuals. The study's findings and limits: The low donor count limited represented genetic and exposure-history diversity.

Extraction of genomic DNA in unsorted samples used around 82 million PBMCs. Of note for this clone: Antigen unknown.

V lost 5 bases and J 12 bases, leaving 14 bases between the germline ends. This CDR3 region has 12 residues. Germline lookup yields CDR1 SEHNR and CDR2 FQNEAQ (reference sequence). Authors' data handling: ImmunoSEQ supplied junction-only sequences lacking quality scores, so filtering was different. The method was immunoSEQ multiplex PCR; TCRdb's version includes in-frame clones alone and lacks a portion of them. That table furnishes V, J and clone size, whereas the DNA furnished D and trimming. Here the sample spans roughly 490,000 clones, around 80% being singletons. Material for sequencing was PBMCs. The clonotype originates from a woman aged 35 to 49 in good health. Some clones in this sample may be carry-over from other donors' samples. The chain uses TRBV7-9 and TRBJ2-1, with a tentative D call TRBD1 (5 bases). CDR3 DNA sequence: TGTGCCAGCAGCCCTCAGGGAAATCTGCAGTTCTTC. It specifies CASSPQGNLQFF. The entire variable domain, with the rest obtained from reference TRBV7-9 and TRBJ2-1, is as follows: DTGVSQNPRHKITKRGQNVTFRCDPISEHNRLYWYRQTLGQGPEFLTYFQNEAQLEKSRLLSDRFSAERPKGSFSTLEIQRTEQGDSAMYLCASSPQGNLQFFGPGTRLTVL.